The 20 T cell receptor beta chains below come from one sample, sequenced in a study of blood T cell repertoires in COVID-19. Some clones are missing from TCRdb's copy, which holds only in-frame ones; the method was immunoSEQ multiplex PCR. In the table there are 160,000 or so clones, about four fifths of which are singletons. The material sequenced was peripheral blood. The origin of the receptors is a woman in her fifties or sixties with COVID-19, enrolled during active disease.

The V gene is TRBV25-1, the J gene TRBJ2-2; tentative D call: TRBD1 (6 bases). The length of the CDR3 is 14 residues. Germline assignment: CDR1 MGHDK and CDR2 SYGVNS. V lost 6 bases and J lost 8, with 16 bases in between. The CDR3 region has the DNA TGTGCCAGCAGCCTAAAGGGGGACCGGGGGGAGCTGTTTTTT. Its protein product is CASSLKGDRGELFF.

Turning to this clone: One base away lies a much larger clone, so this may be a sequencing read error. The J gene is TRBJ1-2, the V gene TRBV20-1; the match to TRBD1 covers 7 bases. The CDR3 runs 10 residues. V gave up 8 bases and J gave up 8 bases; unmatched junction bases: 5. Per the germline V gene, CDR1 is DFQATT and CDR2 is SNEGSKA (reference sequence). The CDR3: CSTPQGGYTF. CDR3 in DNA: TGCAGTACGCCACAGGGGGGCTACACCTTC.

The rearrangement links TRBV15 to TRBJ1-5; TRBD1 matches 9 bases. Germline V gene lookup returns CDR1 LNHNV and CDR2 YYDKDF (reference sequence). This CDR3 region has 15 residues. J lost 6 bases, V lost 0 bases, and 3 bases had no gene match. The CDR3 region is CATSRDRTGAQPQHF. DNA for the CDR3: TGTGCCACCAGCAGAGACCGGACAGGGGCTCAGCCCCAGCATTTT.

The chain recombines TRBV5-4 with TRBJ2-2, with TRBD1 matching 8 bases. Germline values: CDR1 SGHNT, CDR2 YYREEE (reference sequence). V dropped 1 base and J dropped 4; count of bases not matched to a gene: 3. This CDR3 contains 15 residues. The CDR3 bases are TGTGCCAGCAGCTTGCAGGGGGCCACCACCGGGGAGCTGTTTTTT. This gives the protein CASSLQGATTGELFF.

The rearrangement joins TRBV4-1 to TRBJ2-7; 15 bases agree with TRBD2. The germline V gene has CDR1 MGHRA and CDR2 YSYEKL. The CDR3 totals 22 residues. The J segment lost 3 bases and the V segment lost 3 bases, leaving 21 bases of the junction unmatched. As DNA, the CDR3 is TGCGCCAGCAGCCAGGCCCCCTTTCCCGGGACTAGCGGGGGGATCCTCTTCTACGAGCAGTACGTC. Its translation: CASSQAPFPGTSGGILFYEQYV.

V is TRBV6-6 and J is TRBJ2-3, with D possibly TRBD2 on 6 matching bases. Germline V gene lookup returns CDR1 MNHNY and CDR2 SVGAGI (reference sequence). Trimming cost V 2 bases and J 5 bases, with 11 bases left between them. The CDR3 length is 14 residues. CDR3 residues: CASSYGGSGDTQYF. The CDR3 bases are TGTGCCAGCAGTTACGGGGGGAGCGGAGATACGCAGTATTTT.

V and J are TRBV18 and TRBJ1-6, with 7 bases that match TRBD1. Per germline, CDR1 KGHSH and CDR2 LQKENI. CDR3 length: 16 residues. J lost 6 bases, V lost 6 bases, and 11 bases had no gene match. Written as DNA, the CDR3 is TGTGCCAGCTCGCCAACAGGGGCCGGGGGTAATTCACCCCTCCACTTT. Amino acids: CASSPTGAGGNSPLHF.

This clone was counted only a few times. V and J are TRBV28 and TRBJ1-1, with D tentatively TRBD1 (5 bases). V was cut by 6 bases and J by 8 bases, with 16 bases left in between. Germline V gene lookup returns CDR1 MDHEN and CDR2 SYDVKM. The CDR3 runs 13 residues. The DNA of the CDR3 is TGTGCCAGCAGCTTGGACGCTTGGGGCGAAGCTTTCTTT. This encodes CASSLDAWGEAFF.

V is TRBV7-9 and J is TRBJ2-2; 9 bases align to TRBD1. V shed 3 bases and J 4 bases; nucleotides not matched to a gene: 3. The V gene's germline CDR1 is SEHNR and CDR2 FQNEAQ (reference sequence). This CDR3 comprises 15 residues. In DNA form, the CDR3 reads TGTGCCAGCAGCTTCGGGACAGGGATCACCGGGGAGCTGTTTTTT. It codes for CASSFGTGITGELFF.

The chain couples TRBV28 to TRBJ1-2; TRBD1 matches 8 bases. The ends lost 6 bases at V and 12 bases at J; junction bases unmatched: 6. Germline V gives CDR1 MDHEN, CDR2 SYDVKM. The CDR3 consists of 11 residues. The CDR3 protein is CASSGQGGHTF. The DNA of the CDR3 is TGTGCCAGCAGCGGACAGGGAGGTCACACCTTC.

This chain connects TRBV7-2 to TRBJ2-7, with TRBD1 identical over 7 bases. The CDR3 spans 13 residues. Unmatched junction bases numbered 8, after V lost 7 bases and J lost 5 bases. The V gene's germline CDR1 is SGHTA and CDR2 FQGNSA. CDR3 coding DNA: TGTGCCAGCACCTACCAGAGGGGGCACGAGCAGTACTTC. It translates to CASTYQRGHEQYF. The full variable domain, in which reference TRBV7-2 and TRBJ2-7 provide the parts outside the CDR3, is GAGVSQSPSNKVTEKGKDVELRCDPISGHTALYWYRQSLGQGLEFLIYFQGNSAPDKSGLPSDRFSAERTGGSVSTLTIQRTQQEDSAVYLCASTYQRGHEQYFGPGTRLTVT.

This clone was seen once. V usage is TRBV7-3 and J usage is TRBJ2-2; TRBD1 is a possible D gene (6 bases). In germline, CDR1 is SGHTA, CDR2 FQGTGA. CDR3 length: 13 amino acids. The germline V and J ends were trimmed by 5 bases and 7 bases, with 11 bases remaining between them. Here the CDR3 reads CASSQQGYGELFF. The CDR3 DNA reads as TGTGCCAGCAGCCAACAGGGATACGGGGAGCTGTTTTTT.

J is TRBJ2-3 and V is TRBV5-5; a possible D gene is TRBD2 (7 bases). Between the trimmed V and J ends, which lost 10 bases and 7 bases, there was a span of 28 bases. CDR3 length: 16 residues. Germline CDR1 and CDR2: SGHKS and YYEKEE (reference sequence). CDR3 sequence: CARQLRGGGKKNTQYF. The CDR3 region has the DNA TGTGCCCGACAACTGCGGGGAGGGGGGAAGAAAAATACGCAGTATTTT. Full variable domain (rest looked up from reference TRBV5-5 and TRBJ2-3): DAGVTQSPTHLIKTRGQQVTLRCSPISGHKSVSWYQQVLGQGPQFIFQYYEKEERGRGNFPDRFSARQFPNYSSELNVNALLLGDSALYLCARQLRGGGKKNTQYFGPGTRLTVL.

The V call is TRBV4-1, the J call TRBJ2-1; the match to TRBD1 covers 10 bases. This CDR3 has 15 amino acids. Looked up from germline, CDR1 is MGHRA and CDR2 is YSYEKL. V was pared by 5 bases and J by 6 bases, with 7 bases of the junction left unmatched. CDR3 amino acids: CASSGRQGARNEQFF. The CDR3 DNA follows: TGCGCCAGCAGCGGTCGACAGGGGGCTCGCAATGAGCAGTTCTTC.

The chain is built from TRBV11-1 and TRBJ2-2, with 7 bases aligning to TRBD2. Per germline, CDR1 SGHAT and CDR2 FQDESV (reference sequence). Trimming took 5 bases from V and 3 from J; bases not matched to a gene: 3. This CDR3 is built from 14 residues. CDR3 in amino acids: CASSSSGYTGELFF. The CDR3 nucleotides read TGTGCCAGCAGCAGTAGCGGGTACACCGGGGAGCTGTTTTTT.

The genes are TRBV5-6 and TRBJ2-1, with D possibly TRBD2 on 5 matching bases. Per the germline V gene, CDR1 is SGHDT and CDR2 is YYEEEE. This CDR3 spans 13 amino acids. The ends were cut back, 4 bases at V and 7 bases at J, with 12 bases in the middle. CDR3 sequence: CASSKIRRNEQFF. In nucleotides, the CDR3 is TGTGCCAGCAGCAAGATCAGGAGGAATGAGCAGTTCTTC.

The rearrangement joins TRBV15 to TRBJ2-3, with TRBD1 as a possible D gene (5 bases). Per the germline V gene, CDR1 is LNHNV and CDR2 is YYDKDF (reference sequence). The CDR3 runs 15 residues. Trimming left V 0 bases short and J 2 bases short, with 9 bases between. The CDR3 nucleotides read TGTGCCACCAGCAGAGATAAGGGGTTCACAGATACGCAGTATTTT. This translates into CATSRDKGFTDTQYF.

This clone showed up just a few times. This chain joins TRBV6-5 and TRBJ1-5, with 7 bases identical to TRBD1. V gave up 5 bases and J gave up 2 bases; unmatched junction bases: 6. The V gene's germline CDR1 is MNHEY and CDR2 SVGAGI. This CDR3 comprises 15 residues. CDR3 in amino acids: CASSLDRAGNQPQHF. The CDR3 DNA sequence: TGTGCCAGCAGTCTAGACAGGGCCGGCAATCAGCCCCAGCATTTT.

The CDR3 DNA sequence: TGTGCCAGTAGTTGGGGCACTAGCATCTCCTACAATGAGCAGTTCTTC. Translated, it gives CASSWGTSISYNEQFF. The V gene is TRBV19, the J gene TRBJ2-1; D perhaps matches TRBD2 (6 bases). Per the germline V gene, CDR1 is LNHDA and CDR2 is SQIVND (reference sequence). V was cut by 5 bases and J by 0 bases, with 14 bases left in between. This CDR3 is built from 16 residues. Filled out from reference TRBV19 and TRBJ2-1, the complete variable domain reads DGGITQSPKYLFRKEGQNVTLSCEQNLNHDAMYWYRQDPGQGLRLIYYSQIVNDFQKGDIAEGYSVSREKKESFPLTVTSAQKNPTAFYLCASSWGTSISYNEQFFGPGTRLTVL.

This clone occurred once. CDR3 sequence reads: CASSPDLAGGKETQYF. DNA for the CDR3: TGTGCCAGCTCACCGGATTTAGCGGGAGGTAAAGAGACCCAGTACTTC. The chain combines TRBV18 with TRBJ2-5; TRBD2 matches 10 bases. The junction had 7 bases not matched to a gene; V was cut back by 3 bases and J by 3 bases. CDR1 KGHSH and CDR2 LQKENI come from the germline V gene. CDR3 length: 16 amino acids.